The entry that follows covers one T cell receptor beta chain sequence. Other DNA variants within this sample encode the same CDR3. V lost 4 bases to trimming and J lost 5 bases, with 12 bases between them. Germline V gives CDR1 LGHDT, CDR2 YNNKEL (reference sequence). There are 13 residues in the CDR3. Per the study methods: For nucleated cells, counts were estimated from reference gene primer amplification. The method was immunoSEQ multiplex PCR; TCRdb's version includes in-frame clones alone and lacks a portion of them. For V, J and clone size, that table is used; D and trimming come from the DNA. This sample carries 300,000 to 450,000 clones, 88% of them seen once, and the ten largest clones take approximately 1%. These data originate in a study of blood T cell repertoires in COVID-19. Donors were grouped by their self-reported clinical history.

Sequenced: PBMCs or T cells enriched from blood (not recorded which). J is TRBJ2-7 and V is TRBV3-1 (or the pseudogene TRBV3-2); D is possibly TRBD2 (5 bases). This sequence was found in a woman under 40 who had been exposed to COVID-19. The CDR3 loop is CASSPLAGDEQYF. The CDR3 DNA reads as TGTGCCAGCAGCCCTCTGGCGGGCGACGAGCAGTACTTC.